Listed below are T cell receptor beta chains from one sample, sequenced in a study of OX40 agonist ivuxolimab in advanced cancers. Some clones are missing from TCRdb's copy, which holds only in-frame ones; the method was immunoSEQ multiplex PCR. The data show 50,000 to 70,000 clones, 86% seen once. The starting material was CD4+ or CD8+ T cells sorted from blood, obtained in a trial of the OX40 agonist ivuxolimab. These receptors were collected from an adult with an advanced solid tumor such as melanoma, head and neck, liver or kidney cancer. Both conserved end residues are trimmed from each CDR3. The order of the fields is J gene, V gene, D gene, CDR3 protein. A D gene is named only where the DNA matches it firmly.

TRBJ2-5 | TRBV2 | TRBD2 | ASRFFTSGKETQY
TRBJ2-7 | TRBV15 | NA | ATSRGSGSSYEQY
TRBJ2-1 | TRBV15 | TRBD2 | ATRSGGGDEQF
TRBJ2-1 | TRBV10-1 | NA | ACRESEQF
TRBJ1-4 | TRBV6-6 | TRBD1 | ASSYKQGIEKLF
TRBJ1-2 | TRBV7-2 | NA | ASSYPGRFNYGYT
TRBJ1-2 | TRBV15 | TRBD1 | ATSKIGTGFYGYT
TRBJ1-2 | TRBV5-6 | NA | ASSLPNDNYGYT
TRBJ1-2 | TRBV2 | NA | ASSEVYSRGGYT
TRBJ2-3 | TRBV6-6 | TRBD2 | ASSSGRSATDTQY
TRBJ2-5 | TRBV12-1 | NA | ASSPGLAAQETQY
TRBJ1-1 | TRBV19 | NA | ASKHEGRENTEAF
TRBJ2-5 | TRBV2 | NA | ASAGYLQETQY
TRBJ1-2 | TRBV28 | TRBD1 | ASSAGTGDRGYT